These 29 T cell receptor beta chains share one sample of origin, sequenced in a study of blood T cell repertoires in COVID-19. Some clones are missing from TCRdb's copy, which holds only in-frame ones; the method was immunoSEQ multiplex PCR. The repertoire holds roughly 190,000 clones, with almost 85% as singletons. Specimen: peripheral blood. These receptors came from a woman aged 70 to 79 with active or convalescent COVID-19.

The chain is built from TRBV9 and TRBJ2-5; 10 bases fit TRBD2. The length of the CDR3 is 15 residues. Germline V gene data show CDR1 as SGDLS and CDR2 as YYNGEE. V lost 4 bases and J lost 4; bases outside the gene matches: 7. The CDR3 nucleotides read TGTGCCAGCAGCCCTAACAGCGGGAGGGGAGAGACCCAGTACTTC. It yields the protein CASSPNSGRGETQYF.

The chain uses TRBV29-1 and TRBJ2-7; D is uncertain. Germline loops: CDR1 SQVTM, CDR2 ANQGSEA. The CDR3 spans 13 residues. V was shortened by 1 base and J by 2 bases, with 9 bases between the two germline ends. This CDR3 reads CSVEGALPYEQYF. As DNA, the CDR3 is TGCAGCGTTGAAGGGGCGCTACCCTACGAGCAGTACTTC.

In DNA, the CDR3 is TGTGCCAGCGGCTACGGTACAGGACTATACAATGAGCAGTTCTTC. Amino acids: CASGYGTGLYNEQFF. The chain combines TRBV24-1 with TRBJ2-1; D possibly corresponds to TRBD2 (6 bases). This CDR3 contains 15 residues. Trimming stripped 11 bases from V and 4 bases from J, with 20 bases between. Per germline, CDR1 KGHDR and CDR2 SFDVKD.

A single count supports this clone. V and J are TRBV7-3 and TRBJ2-1; a weak D match, TRBD1 (5 bases). This CDR3 has 14 amino acids. Trimming removed 3 bases at V and 8 bases at J, with 14 bases between. The germline CDR1 and CDR2 sequences are SGHTA and FQGTGA. The CDR3 DNA reads TGTGCCAGCAGCTTGGCAGGGAAGAGAGATGAGCAGTTCTTC. Its protein is CASSLAGKRDEQFF.

This chain links TRBV18 with TRBJ2-3; TRBD2 matches at 8 bases. Per germline, CDR1 KGHSH and CDR2 LQKENI. V was clipped by 1 base and J by 5 bases; unmatched bases: 2. The CDR3 spans 14 residues. In nucleotides, the CDR3 is TGTGCCAGCTCACCACGCCGGGGGGGAGATACGCAGTATTTT. This sequence encodes CASSPRRGGDTQYF.

This clone was recorded a few times. The V and J genes are TRBV14 and TRBJ1-6, with D hard to call. V was cut by 5 bases and J by 8 bases, with 10 bases left in between. The CDR3 has 13 residues. Germline CDR1 reads SGHDN; CDR2 reads FVKESK. CDR3 sequence: CASSTWSDSPLHF. The CDR3 nucleotides read TGTGCCAGCAGCACCTGGAGTGATTCACCCCTCCACTTT.

The chain recombines TRBV28 with TRBJ2-1; TRBD2 aligns across 7 bases. This CDR3 has 14 residues. V lost 2 bases and J lost 9; bases outside the gene matches: 7. The germline V gene has CDR1 MDHEN and CDR2 SYDVKM. The CDR3 here is CASSLGEGGAEQFF. The CDR3 bases are TGTGCCAGCAGTTTAGGGGAGGGCGGGGCTGAGCAGTTCTTC.

The rearrangement links TRBV7-2 to TRBJ2-1; maybe TRBD2 (6 bases). The CDR3 has 17 amino acids. Germline CDR1 is SGHTA and CDR2 is FQGNSA. Trimming left V 3 bases short and J 7 bases short, with 22 bases between. The CDR3 region is CASSFRTTPRLGNEQFF. DNA of the CDR3: TGTGCCAGCAGCTTTCGTACCACTCCGAGACTAGGGAATGAGCAGTTCTTC.

The gene calls are TRBV5-1 and TRBJ2-1, with 10 bases that match TRBD2. Germline CDR1 SGHRS, CDR2 YFSETQ. V gave up 5 bases and J gave up 1 base; unmatched junction bases: 3. The CDR3 runs 15 residues. CDR3 sequence: CASSLAGESYNEQFF. CDR3 DNA: TGCGCCAGCAGTCTAGCGGGGGAATCCTACAATGAGCAGTTCTTC.

The rearrangement joins TRBV24-1 to TRBJ2-1; possible D gene TRBD2, 6 bases. V was cut by 4 bases and J by 8 bases, with 14 bases left in between. CDR1 and CDR2 (germline): KGHDR, SFDVKD. This CDR3 is 14 amino acids long. CDR3 DNA: TGTGCCACCAGTGAGGGAGGACTGAGAGATGAGCAGTTCTTC. It is translated as CATSEGGLRDEQFF.

The chain links TRBV18 to TRBJ2-2, with no clear D. This CDR3 comprises 16 residues. Germline V CDR1 and CDR2: KGHSH, LQKENI. The germline V and J ends were trimmed by 4 bases and 6 bases, with 18 bases remaining between them. The CDR3 sequence: CASSLLSQPRAGELFF. In nucleotides, the CDR3 is TGTGCCAGCTCACTGCTTAGCCAGCCCCGGGCCGGGGAGCTGTTTTTT.

Written as DNA, the CDR3 is TGTGCCAGTAGTACGGGGGGGCCCCAGCATTTT. As protein: CASSTGGPQHF. The J gene is TRBJ1-5, the V gene TRBV19; D might be TRBD1 (5 bases). CDR1 LNHDA and CDR2 SQIVND come from the germline V gene (reference sequence). CDR3 size: 11 residues. Between the trimmed V and J ends, which lost 4 bases and 9 bases, there was a span of 7 bases. The full variable domain, completed using reference TRBV19 and TRBJ1-5, is DGGITQSPKYLFRKEGQNVTLSCEQNLNHDAMYWYRQDPGQGLRLIYYSQIVNDFQKGDIAEGYSVSREKKESFPLTVTSAQKNPTAFYLCASSTGGPQHFGDGTRLSIL.

The chain recombines TRBV6-5 with TRBJ2-2; TRBD2 might be the D (5 bases). Germline CDR1 MNHEY, CDR2 SVGAGI. The CDR3 spans 12 residues. V lost 9 bases to trimming and J lost 4 bases, with 9 bases between them. The CDR3 DNA is TGTGCCAGTAAGAGGGCCACCGGGGAGCTGTTTTTT. This codes for CASKRATGELFF.

V is TRBV5-4 and J is TRBJ2-1, with 8 bases aligning to TRBD2. The germline CDR1 and CDR2 sequences are SGHNT and YYREEE (reference sequence). The junction had 15 bases not matched to a gene; V was cut back by 0 bases and J by 10 bases. The CDR3 covers 17 residues. CDR3 DNA sequence: TGTGCCAGCAGCTTGGGGGGGAGCGGGGGACTCCCAGGGGAGCAGTTCTTC. Protein product: CASSLGGSGGLPGEQFF.

The genes are TRBV4-2 and TRBJ2-7; a possible D gene is TRBD2 (6 bases). The CDR3 spans 13 residues. Germline V CDR1 and CDR2: LGHNA, YNFKEQ. V was cut by 1 base and J by 7 bases, with 11 bases left in between. CDR3 DNA: TGTGCCAGCAGCCAAGCGCGGGGACGTGAGCAGTACTTC. This gives the protein CASSQARGREQYF.

The J gene is TRBJ2-7, the V gene TRBV7-2; 14 bases are a match to TRBD2. Germline CDR1 reads SGHTA; CDR2 reads FQGNSA. CDR3 size: 18 residues. Trimming took 1 base from V and 1 from J; bases not matched to a gene: 6. The DNA for the CDR3 is TGTGCCAGCAGCTTAGTAATGGGACTAGCGGGAGCATCCTACGAGCAGTACTTC. Its translation is CASSLVMGLAGASYEQYF.

V usage is TRBV30 and J usage is TRBJ2-1; D is perhaps TRBD1 (7 bases). This CDR3 comprises 15 residues. Trimming left V 1 base short and J 3 bases short, with 13 bases between. The germline V gene encodes CDR1 GTSNPN and CDR2 SVGIG (reference sequence). The CDR3 sequence: CAWSAGGGLYNEQFF. The CDR3 DNA follows: TGTGCCTGGAGTGCCGGAGGGGGCCTCTACAATGAGCAGTTCTTC.

This clone was detected only once. The CDR3 reads CASSLYRETQYF. The CDR3 DNA follows: TGCGCCAGCAGCTTATACAGAGAGACCCAGTACTTC. The rearrangement joins TRBV5-1 to TRBJ2-5; D gene unclear. There are 12 residues in the CDR3. CDR1 SGHRS and CDR2 YFSETQ come from the germline V gene. V lost 2 bases and J lost 4, with 6 bases in between. Combining the CDR3 with reference TRBV5-1 and TRBJ2-5 gives the whole variable domain KAGVTQTPRYLIKTRGQQVTLSCSPISGHRSVSWYQQTPGQGLQFLFEYFSETQRNKGNFPGRFSGRQFSNSRSEMNVSTLELGDSALYLCASSLYRETQYFGPGTRLLVL.

This clone was detected only a few times. The gene calls are TRBV5-1 and TRBJ2-1; 10 bases are a match to TRBD2. V lost 2 bases to trimming and J lost 0 bases; unmatched junction nucleotides: 5. CDR3 size: 17 residues. Germline V gene sequence: CDR1 SGHRS, CDR2 YFSETQ. The CDR3 region is CASSFPGLAASYNEQFF. The CDR3 nucleotides are TGCGCCAGCAGCTTCCCAGGACTAGCGGCCTCCTACAATGAGCAGTTCTTC.

V and J are TRBV4-1 and TRBJ2-3; 13 positions agree with TRBD2. The junction had 7 bases not matched to a gene; V was cut back by 3 bases and J by 4 bases. Germline-derived CDR1 and CDR2 are MGHRA and YSYEKL. The CDR3 covers 17 residues. The CDR3 here is CASSHVPGLAGSDTQYF. DNA for the CDR3: TGCGCCAGCAGCCATGTCCCGGGACTAGCGGGATCAGATACGCAGTATTTT.

V gene TRBV19 combines with J gene TRBJ2-2, with TRBD2 as a possible D gene (6 bases). Trimming took 3 bases from V and 1 from J, leaving 15 bases between them. The length of the CDR3 is 17 residues. Germline CDR1 and CDR2: LNHDA and SQIVND (reference sequence). The CDR3 reads CASSIYLGTLNTGELFF. The DNA for the CDR3 is TGTGCCAGTAGTATCTACCTCGGGACTTTGAACACCGGGGAGCTGTTTTTT.

Only one count was recorded for this clone. The V gene is TRBV7-2, the J gene TRBJ2-1; a weak D match, TRBD1 (6 bases). Germline lookup yields CDR1 SGHTA and CDR2 FQGNSA. This CDR3 contains 14 residues. Trimming cost V 3 bases and J 5 bases, with 11 bases left between them. CDR3 DNA: TGTGCCAGCAGCTTCAGAGGGGGACACAATGAGCAGTTCTTC. Its protein is CASSFRGGHNEQFF.

This chain uses TRBV28 with TRBJ2-2, with a tentative D call TRBD2 (6 bases). Per germline, CDR1 MDHEN and CDR2 SYDVKM. Trimming stripped 11 bases from V and 0 bases from J, with 10 bases between. The length of the CDR3 is 13 residues. CDR3 DNA sequence: TGTGCCGTCGGGAGACCGAACACCGGGGAGCTGTTTTTT. Protein: CAVGRPNTGELFF.

The chain employs TRBV7-9 and TRBJ2-5; D might be TRBD2 (6 bases). The length of the CDR3 is 16 residues. CDR1 is SEHNR and CDR2 is FQNEAQ in the germline V gene (reference sequence). Trimming removed 4 bases from V and 4 bases from J, with 19 bases in between. Here the CDR3 DNA reads TGTGCCAGCAGCTCCTCCCCTACGGGGAGGCGAGAGACCCAGTACTTC. Its protein product is CASSSSPTGRRETQYF.

This chain uses TRBV11-2 with TRBJ2-7; TRBD2 matches at 8 bases. This CDR3 region has 16 residues. Unmatched junction bases numbered 9, after V lost 0 bases and J lost 5 bases. The germline V gene has CDR1 SGHAT and CDR2 FQNNGV. In DNA, the CDR3 is TGTGCCAGCAGCTTAGATTGGAGAGCGGGAGTCCACGAGCAGTACTTC. Residues: CASSLDWRAGVHEQYF. Combining the CDR3 with reference TRBV11-2 and TRBJ2-7 gives the whole variable domain EAGVAQSPRYKIIEKRQSVAFWCNPISGHATLYWYQQILGQGPKLLIQFQNNGVVDDSQLPKDRFSAERLKGVDSTLKIQPAKLEDSAVYLCASSLDWRAGVHEQYFGPGTRLTVT.

This rearrangement joins TRBV3-1 (or the pseudogene TRBV3-2) to TRBJ2-5; D gene uncertain. The CDR3 length is 16 residues. Germline CDR1 reads LGHDT; CDR2 reads YNNKEL (reference sequence). The V and J ends lost 5 bases and 0 bases respectively, with 16 bases between them. In nucleotides, the CDR3 is TGTGCCAGCAGCGTTACGGGTGGTCGGGACCAAGAGACCCAGTACTTC. It translates to CASSVTGGRDQETQYF.

The chain employs TRBV20-1 and TRBJ2-5; D not resolved. CDR3 size: 11 residues. Germline-derived CDR1 and CDR2 are DFQATT and SNEGSKA (reference sequence). Deletions cut 8 bases from V and 5 bases from J, with 12 bases between. The CDR3, as DNA: TGCAGTCCGCAAATCAGTGAGACCCAGTACTTC. Its protein is CSPQISETQYF.

The chain is built from TRBV4-1 and TRBJ2-5, with TRBD1 identical over 8 bases. With 1 base clipped from V and 0 bases from J, the junction kept 4 bases outside the gene matches. The length of the CDR3 is 16 residues. Germline V gene lookup returns CDR1 MGHRA and CDR2 YSYEKL. CDR3: CASSQGDRLHQETQYF. CDR3 bases: TGCGCCAGCAGCCAAGGGGACAGGCTTCACCAAGAGACCCAGTACTTC.

The V call is TRBV9, the J call TRBJ1-1, with D hard to call. The CDR3 is made up of 13 amino acids. Germline loops: CDR1 SGDLS, CDR2 YYNGEE. Trimming pared 1 base from V and 1 base from J, leaving 5 bases between. CDR3 region: CASSVFGNTEAFF. The DNA for the CDR3 is TGTGCCAGCAGCGTATTCGGGAACACTGAAGCTTTCTTT. The variable domain in full, with the rest retrieved from reference TRBV9 and TRBJ1-1, is DSGVTQTPKHLITATGQRVTLRCSPRSGDLSVYWYQQSLDQGLQFLIQYYNGEERAKGNILERFSAQQFPDLHSELNLSSLELGDSALYFCASSVFGNTEAFFGQGTRLTVV.